What follows are 10 T cell receptor beta chains derived from one specimen sequenced in a study of cytomegalovirus exposure and HLA in healthy donors. A multiplex PCR was run with 60 Vbeta primers and 13 Jbeta primers. The repertoire was sequenced with immunoSEQ multiplex PCR; TCRdb's copy has only in-frame clones and lacks some. The top ten hold 15% to 20% of the sample, which has 65,000 to 90,000 clones, more than 65% seen once. Specimen: PBMCs. The source of these receptors is a woman aged 40 to 49 in good health and CMV-seropositive.

This clone was observed a handful of times. The CDR3 region has the DNA TGTGCCAGCAGCCCCCGTCTAGCGGGAGTGGGGGACGAGCAGTACTTC. Residues: CASSPRLAGVGDEQYF. J is TRBJ2-7 and V is TRBV9; TRBD2 agrees at 10 bases. The germline CDR1 and CDR2 sequences are SGDLS and YYNGEE. The CDR3 covers 16 residues. J gave up 5 bases and V 4 bases, and 12 bases lay outside the gene matches. Full variable domain (remainder filled in from reference TRBV9 and TRBJ2-7): DSGVTQTPKHLITATGQRVTLRCSPRSGDLSVYWYQQSLDQGLQFLIQYYNGEERAKGNILERFSAQQFPDLHSELNLSSLELGDSALYFCASSPRLAGVGDEQYFGPGTRLTVT.

This sequence joins TRBV7-2 and TRBJ2-4, with 9 bases that match TRBD2. V lost 1 base to trimming and J lost 6 bases; unmatched junction nucleotides: 1. This CDR3 has 14 residues. Germline CDR1 is SGHTA and CDR2 is FQGNSA. CDR3 amino acids: CASSLGAGGNIQYF. The CDR3 DNA reads TGTGCCAGCAGCTTAGGAGCGGGGGGAAACATTCAGTACTTC.

The CDR3 sequence is CATSRNRDFGPYEQYF. The CDR3 DNA sequence: TGTGCCACCAGCAGGAACCGGGACTTTGGACCCTACGAGCAGTACTTC. The V gene is TRBV15, the J gene TRBJ2-7; a possible D gene is TRBD2 (6 bases). Germline lookup yields CDR1 LNHNV and CDR2 YYDKDF (reference sequence). The CDR3 is 16 amino acids. V gave up 3 bases and J gave up 2 bases, with 17 bases separating them.

This chain joins TRBV28 and TRBJ2-7; 10 nucleotides line up with TRBD2. The ends lost 3 bases at V and 2 bases at J; junction bases unmatched: 7. The CDR3 length is 16 residues. Germline V gene lookup returns CDR1 MDHEN and CDR2 SYDVKM. This chain's CDR3 is CASSFPVAGGPYEQYF. The DNA for the CDR3 is TGTGCCAGCAGTTTCCCCGTAGCGGGAGGCCCCTACGAGCAGTACTTC. The full variable domain, with the rest looked up from reference TRBV28 and TRBJ2-7, is DVKVTQSSRYLVKRTGEKVFLECVQDMDHENMFWYRQDPGLGLRLIYFSYDVKMKEKGDIPEGYSVSREKKERFSLILESASTNQTSMYLCASSFPVAGGPYEQYFGPGTRLTVT.

The chain uses TRBV6-6 and TRBJ2-1; 8 bases are shared with TRBD2. CDR1 is MNHNY and CDR2 is SVGAGI in the germline V gene (reference sequence). The V and J ends lost 6 bases and 8 bases, in that order; junction bases with no gene match: 12. The CDR3 has 15 residues. CDR3 nucleotide sequence: TGTGCCAGCAGAGCCGGGACTAGATCGAAACATGAGCAGTTCTTC. This gives the protein CASRAGTRSKHEQFF.

The rearrangement uses TRBV30 and TRBJ2-5; D remains ambiguous. The germline V and J ends were trimmed by 2 bases and 4 bases, with 11 bases remaining between them. In germline, CDR1 is GTSNPN, CDR2 SVGIG (reference sequence). The CDR3 runs to 13 residues. The CDR3 spells CAWSSTALETQYF. In DNA form, the CDR3 reads TGTGCCTGGAGTAGCACAGCCCTAGAGACCCAGTACTTC. Using reference TRBV30 and TRBJ2-5 for the parts outside the CDR3, the full variable domain is SQTIHQWPATLVQPVGSPLSLECTVEGTSNPNLYWYRQAAGRGLQLLFYSVGIGQISSEVPQNLSASRPQDRQFILSSKKLLLSDSGFYLCAWSSTALETQYFGPGTRLLVL.

This chain uses TRBV5-4 with TRBJ1-2; D remains ambiguous. The CDR3 extends over 13 amino acids. Trimming left V 4 bases short and J 1 base short, with 8 bases between. The germline V gene encodes CDR1 SGHNT and CDR2 YYREEE (reference sequence). The CDR3 coding sequence is TGTGCCAGCAGCACCGAGGTTAACTATGGCTACACCTTC. It codes for CASSTEVNYGYTF.

The chain joins TRBV12-5 to TRBJ1-5; D uncertain. Deletions cut 0 bases from V and 7 bases from J, with 13 bases between. Germline-derived CDR1 and CDR2 are LGHNT and FRNRAP. There are 15 residues in the CDR3. For the CDR3, the DNA is TGTGCTAGTGGTTTGGTAGGGCGGGAATTACAGCCCCAGCATTTT. Its translation is CASGLVGRELQPQHF.

V is TRBV9 and J is TRBJ2-1; 10 nucleotides align to TRBD2. The length of the CDR3 is 15 residues. The germline V gene encodes CDR1 SGDLS and CDR2 YYNGEE. With V trimmed by 3 bases and J by 6 bases, 6 bases remained unmatched. For the CDR3, the DNA is TGTGCCAGCAGCGCCCTAGCGGGAGCCACCAATGAGCAGTTCTTC. It codes for CASSALAGATNEQFF.

The rearrangement links TRBV27 to TRBJ1-6; 12 nucleotides align to TRBD1. The germline V gene encodes CDR1 MNHEY and CDR2 SMNVEV (reference sequence). This CDR3 has 16 residues. V was pared by 6 bases and J by 9 bases, with 9 bases of the junction left unmatched. The CDR3 loop reads CASSRAGQGARSPLHF. As DNA, the CDR3 is TGTGCCAGCAGCCGGGCGGGACAGGGGGCACGTTCACCCCTCCACTTT.